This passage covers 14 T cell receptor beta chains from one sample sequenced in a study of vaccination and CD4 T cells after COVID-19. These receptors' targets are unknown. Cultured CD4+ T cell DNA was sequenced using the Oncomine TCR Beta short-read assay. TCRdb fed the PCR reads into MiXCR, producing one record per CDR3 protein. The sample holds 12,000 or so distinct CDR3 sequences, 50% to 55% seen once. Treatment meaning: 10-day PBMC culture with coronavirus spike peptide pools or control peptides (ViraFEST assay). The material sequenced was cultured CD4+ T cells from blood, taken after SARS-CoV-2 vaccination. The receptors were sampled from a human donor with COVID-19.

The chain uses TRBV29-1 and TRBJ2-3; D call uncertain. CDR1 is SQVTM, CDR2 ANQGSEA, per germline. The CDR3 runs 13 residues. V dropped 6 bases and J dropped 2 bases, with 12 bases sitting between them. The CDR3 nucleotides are TGCAGCGTCTCCGAGTCGTACACAGATACGCAGTATTTT. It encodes CSVSESYTDTQYF.

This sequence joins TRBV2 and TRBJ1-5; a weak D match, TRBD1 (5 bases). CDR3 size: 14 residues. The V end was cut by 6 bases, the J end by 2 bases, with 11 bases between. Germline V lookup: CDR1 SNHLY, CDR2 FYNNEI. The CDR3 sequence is CASRGGGRNQPQHF. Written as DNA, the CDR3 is TGTGCCAGCAGGGGGGGAGGTCGCAATCAGCCCCAGCATTTT.

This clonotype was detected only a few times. This CDR3 is CASSLDRGQPQHF. The CDR3 region has the DNA TGTGCCAGCAGCCTGGACAGGGGTCAGCCCCAGCATTTT. This sequence joins TRBV7-8 and TRBJ1-5, with 9 nucleotides matching TRBD1. Germline V gene sequence: CDR1 SGHVS, CDR2 FQNEAQ. The CDR3 has 13 residues. With 5 bases clipped from V and 6 bases from J, the junction kept 2 bases outside the gene matches. The whole variable domain, remainder taken from reference TRBV7-8 and TRBJ1-5, is GAGVSQSPRYKVAKRGQDVALRCDPISGHVSLFWYQQALGQGPEFLTYFQNEAQLDKSGLPSDRFFAERPEGSVSTLKIQRTQQEDSAVYLCASSLDRGQPQHFGDGTRLSIL.

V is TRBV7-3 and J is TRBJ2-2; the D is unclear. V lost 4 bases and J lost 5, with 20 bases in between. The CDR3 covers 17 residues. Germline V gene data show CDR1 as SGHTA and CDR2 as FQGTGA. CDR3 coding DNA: TGTGCCAGCAGCTCCGCGACCCTACCCCAAGGGACCGGGGAGCTGTTTTTT. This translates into CASSSATLPQGTGELFF.

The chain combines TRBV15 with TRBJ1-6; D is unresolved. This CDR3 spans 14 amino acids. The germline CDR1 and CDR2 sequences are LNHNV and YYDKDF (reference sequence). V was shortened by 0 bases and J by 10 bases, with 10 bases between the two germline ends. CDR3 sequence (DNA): TGTGCCACCAGCAGAGATACGAAGGGATCACCCCTCCACTTT. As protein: CATSRDTKGSPLHF.

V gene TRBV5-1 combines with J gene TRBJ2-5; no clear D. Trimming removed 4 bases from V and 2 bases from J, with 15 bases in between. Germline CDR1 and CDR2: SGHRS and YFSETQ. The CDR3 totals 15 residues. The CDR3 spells CASSPTGGRQETQYF. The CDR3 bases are TGCGCCAGCAGCCCGACGGGTGGACGGCAAGAGACCCAGTACTTC.

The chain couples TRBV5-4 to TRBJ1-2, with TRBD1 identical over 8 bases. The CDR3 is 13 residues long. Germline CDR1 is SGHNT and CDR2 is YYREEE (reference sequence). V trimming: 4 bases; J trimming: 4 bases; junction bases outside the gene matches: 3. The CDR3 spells CASSRTGTYGYTF. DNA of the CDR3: TGTGCCAGCAGCCGGACAGGGACCTATGGCTACACCTTC.

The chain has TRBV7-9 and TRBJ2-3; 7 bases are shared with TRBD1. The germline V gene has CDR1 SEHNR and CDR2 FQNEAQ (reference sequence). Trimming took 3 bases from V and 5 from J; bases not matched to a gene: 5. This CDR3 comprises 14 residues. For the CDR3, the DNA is TGTGCCAGCAGCTTTCGGGACAGTAAAGATACGCAGTATTTT. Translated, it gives CASSFRDSKDTQYF.

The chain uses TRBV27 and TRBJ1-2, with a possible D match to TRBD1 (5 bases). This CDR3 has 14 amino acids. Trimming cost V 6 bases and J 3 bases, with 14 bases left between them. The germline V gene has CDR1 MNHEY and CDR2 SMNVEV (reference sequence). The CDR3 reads CASSPGQGDYGYTF. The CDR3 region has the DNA TGTGCCAGCAGCCCCGGGCAGGGAGACTATGGCTACACCTTC.

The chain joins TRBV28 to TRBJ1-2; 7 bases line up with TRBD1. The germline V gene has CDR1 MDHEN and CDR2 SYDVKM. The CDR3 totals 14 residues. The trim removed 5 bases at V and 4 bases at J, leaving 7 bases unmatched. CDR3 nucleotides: TGTGCCAGCAGTAAAAACAGGGGAATCTATGGCTACACCTTC. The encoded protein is CASSKNRGIYGYTF.

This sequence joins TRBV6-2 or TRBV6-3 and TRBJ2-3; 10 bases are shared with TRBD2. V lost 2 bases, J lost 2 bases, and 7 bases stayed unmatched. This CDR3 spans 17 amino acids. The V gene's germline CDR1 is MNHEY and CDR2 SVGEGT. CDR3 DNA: TGTGCCAGCAGTTACCCTACTAGCGGGGTAGTCACAGATACGCAGTATTTT. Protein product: CASSYPTSGVVTDTQYF.

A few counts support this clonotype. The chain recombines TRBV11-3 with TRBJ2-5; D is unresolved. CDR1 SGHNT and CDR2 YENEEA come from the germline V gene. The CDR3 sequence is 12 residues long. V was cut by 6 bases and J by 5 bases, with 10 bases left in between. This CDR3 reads CASRRKGETQYF. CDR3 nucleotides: TGTGCCAGCAGACGTAAAGGCGAGACCCAGTACTTC.

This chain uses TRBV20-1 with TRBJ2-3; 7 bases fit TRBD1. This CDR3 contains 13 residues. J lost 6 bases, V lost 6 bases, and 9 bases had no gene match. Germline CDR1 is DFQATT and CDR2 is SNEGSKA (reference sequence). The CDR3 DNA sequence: TGCAGTGCGAGGGACAGTCCCCTCGATACGCAGTATTTT. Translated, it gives CSARDSPLDTQYF.

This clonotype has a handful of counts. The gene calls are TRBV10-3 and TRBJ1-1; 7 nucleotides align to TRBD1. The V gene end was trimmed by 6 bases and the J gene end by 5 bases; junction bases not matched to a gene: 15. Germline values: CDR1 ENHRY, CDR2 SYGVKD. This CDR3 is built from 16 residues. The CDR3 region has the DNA TGTGCCATCAGCCCCACAGGGGAGGGAGGTTTTACTGAAGCTTTCTTT. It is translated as CAISPTGEGGFTEAFF.